This T cell receptor (beta chain) emerged from a study of Graves' ophthalmopathy and Graves' hyperthyroidism. This clonotype has a handful of counts. V gave up 5 bases and J gave up 4 bases, with 6 bases separating them. Germline CDR1 is LNHNV and CDR2 is YYDKDF (reference sequence). The CDR3 totals 12 residues. The TCR beta CDR3 regions underwent amplification from RNA transcripts. The first round was an RT-PCR with HTBI primers, and the second round was a multiplex PCR. TCRdb re-called the multiplex PCR reads through MiXCR, storing one row per CDR3 protein. The data hold tens of thousands of distinct CDR3 sequences, with roughly half observed a single time.

This clonotype was obtained from an adult man with Graves' ophthalmopathy. The V gene is TRBV15, the J gene TRBJ1-3, with TRBD1 as a possible D gene (6 bases). The sample taken for sequencing was peripheral blood. The CDR3 loop reads CATSGQGNTIYF. The CDR3 nucleotides read TGTGCCACCAGCGGACAGGGAAACACCATATATTTT.